This entry lists 2 T cell receptor beta chains sequenced from one sample in a study of shared clonotypes between healthy human individuals. The method was immunoSEQ multiplex PCR; TCRdb's version includes in-frame clones alone and lacks a portion of them. The sample has approximately 2.5 million clones, 80% to 95% seen once. Material: naive CD4+ T cells from PBMCs. Subset in this sample: CD45RA+ positively selected. Receptors originate from a man between 18 and 35 years old in good health. Some clones in this sample may be carry-over from other donors' samples.

The V call is TRBV18, the J call TRBJ1-3, with 10 bases fitting TRBD1. Germline CDR1 is KGHSH and CDR2 is LQKENI. The CDR3 length is 14 residues. Losses at the gene ends were 1 base for V and 6 bases for J; bases not matched to a gene: 0. DNA for the CDR3: TGTGCCAGCTCACCACGACAGGGGGCAAACACCATATATTTT. Translating it yields CASSPRQGANTIYF.

The V gene is TRBV10-2, the J gene TRBJ1-1; tentative D call: TRBD1 (6 bases). V lost 3 bases, J lost 4 bases, and 15 bases lay in between. CDR3 length: 15 residues. CDR1 and CDR2 (germline): WSHSY, SAAADI. CDR3 bases: TGCGCCAGCAGTGACCGCAGGGGATACGGCACTGAAGCTTTCTTT. Amino acid sequence: CASSDRRGYGTEAFF.